These T cell receptor beta chains were read from a single sample in a study of breast tumors, draining lymph nodes, adjacent tissues. TCRdb processed the multiplex PCR reads anew with MiXCR; each CDR3 protein has one entry. This table holds about 21,000 distinct CDR3 sequences, about 38% found once. The sequencing sample was made of breast tumor tissue. The receptors here all came from a female donor with breast cancer. Some clones in this sample may be carry-over from other donors' samples. Each CDR3 is given without its conserved first and last residue.

cdr3_aa: ASSPGLAGGNEQF; cdr3_length: 13; j_call: TRBJ2-1; v_call: TRBV7-2
cdr3_aa: ASRSRGLSSGNTIY; cdr3_length: 14; j_call: TRBJ1-3; v_call: TRBV19
cdr3_aa: AWSVTGYEQY; cdr3_length: 10; j_call: TRBJ2-7; v_call: TRBV30
cdr3_aa: ASSFPGTSGGSQETQY; cdr3_length: 16; j_call: TRBJ2-5; v_call: TRBV7-9
cdr3_aa: ATSGLVAAYTDTQY; cdr3_length: 14; j_call: TRBJ2-3; v_call: TRBV10-3
cdr3_aa: SVGQTNEKLF; cdr3_length: 10; j_call: TRBJ1-4; v_call: TRBV29-1
cdr3_aa: ASSRLRNQPQH; cdr3_length: 11; j_call: TRBJ1-5; v_call: TRBV27
cdr3_aa: ASSLSVEAGYT; cdr3_length: 11; j_call: TRBJ1-2; v_call: TRBV27
cdr3_aa: SARKAGPETQY; cdr3_length: 11; j_call: TRBJ2-5; v_call: TRBV20-1
cdr3_aa: ASSLGTDTQY; cdr3_length: 10; j_call: TRBJ2-3; v_call: TRBV11-2
cdr3_aa: ASSLYRNQPQH; cdr3_length: 11; j_call: TRBJ1-5; v_call: TRBV28
cdr3_aa: ASSPTRDSPLH; cdr3_length: 11; j_call: TRBJ1-6; v_call: TRBV13
cdr3_aa: ASSLQLSAPGGIYSEQF; cdr3_length: 17; j_call: TRBJ2-1; v_call: TRBV7-9
cdr3_aa: SASLQGGNTIY; cdr3_length: 11; j_call: TRBJ1-3; v_call: TRBV20-1
cdr3_aa: SAKAGTSGIRTQY; cdr3_length: 13; j_call: TRBJ2-3; v_call: TRBV20-1
cdr3_aa: ASTTPQRHPETQY; cdr3_length: 13; j_call: TRBJ2-5; v_call: TRBV6-6
cdr3_aa: ASSQGISAGGANTGELF; cdr3_length: 17; j_call: TRBJ2-2; v_call: TRBV4-3
cdr3_aa: ASSIRRDSNQPQH; cdr3_length: 13; j_call: TRBJ1-5; v_call: TRBV19
cdr3_aa: ASSLAIPNTEAF; cdr3_length: 12; j_call: TRBJ1-1; v_call: TRBV5-1
cdr3_aa: SVKVTRYEQY; cdr3_length: 10; j_call: TRBJ2-7; v_call: TRBV29-1
cdr3_aa: SARDLWDISYEQY; cdr3_length: 13; j_call: TRBJ2-7; v_call: TRBV20-1
cdr3_aa: ASSEVTGANVLT; cdr3_length: 12; j_call: TRBJ2-6; v_call: TRBV7-9
cdr3_aa: ASLPTGTYSPLH; cdr3_length: 12; j_call: TRBJ1-6; v_call: TRBV18
cdr3_aa: ASSGTGDEETQY; cdr3_length: 12; j_call: TRBJ2-5; v_call: TRBV5-1
cdr3_aa: ASSQDQRDRGNQPQH; cdr3_length: 15; j_call: TRBJ1-5; v_call: TRBV4-2
cdr3_aa: ASSHSALGYGYT; cdr3_length: 12; j_call: TRBJ1-2; v_call: TRBV6-5
cdr3_aa: ASSLTGGSPDTQH; cdr3_length: 13; j_call: -; v_call: TRBV7-2
cdr3_aa: ASSRDRNSPLH; cdr3_length: 11; j_call: TRBJ1-6; v_call: TRBV7-9
cdr3_aa: ATSRGGIPD; cdr3_length: 9; j_call: TRBJ1-2; v_call: TRBV15
cdr3_aa: ASSLRGGTGEYSNQPQH; cdr3_length: 17; j_call: TRBJ1-5; v_call: TRBV7-2
cdr3_aa: ASGRAGAIQPQH; cdr3_length: 12; j_call: TRBJ1-5; v_call: TRBV19
cdr3_aa: ASRGEGEQF; cdr3_length: 9; j_call: TRBJ2-1; v_call: TRBV7-9
cdr3_aa: ASSAKRDTGELF; cdr3_length: 12; j_call: TRBJ2-2; v_call: TRBV2
cdr3_aa: ASGFVGTGLYSNQPQH; cdr3_length: 16; j_call: TRBJ1-5; v_call: TRBV12-5
cdr3_aa: ASSPTRELSNTGELF; cdr3_length: 15; j_call: TRBJ2-2; v_call: TRBV19
cdr3_aa: ASSFRGVSCEQY; cdr3_length: 12; j_call: TRBJ2-7; v_call: TRBV7-9
cdr3_aa: ASSLPGGYSSPLH; cdr3_length: 13; j_call: TRBJ1-6; v_call: TRBV7-9
cdr3_aa: ASVPGPQRSTDTQY; cdr3_length: 14; j_call: TRBJ2-3; v_call: TRBV18
cdr3_aa: ASSYSTGNYGYT; cdr3_length: 12; j_call: TRBJ1-2; v_call: TRBV6-5
cdr3_aa: ASSPPWSSGQDNEQF; cdr3_length: 15; j_call: TRBJ2-1; v_call: TRBV7-2